The clone carrying this TCR beta chain was picked up a small number of times. MiXCR, run by TCRdb on the 5' RACE reads, gives a single entry per CDR3 protein. The sample consists of 250,000 to 350,000 distinct CDR3 sequences, under 20% of them appearing once. The data were obtained in a study of T-cell memory formation after mild COVID-19. Source material: PBMCs or a T cell subset sorted from them (not recorded which). This receptor was obtained from a man aged 18 to 35 who had mild COVID-19 (a few samples of this study predate the infection). Cell type and time point are not known.

In nucleotides, the CDR3 is TGTGCCAGTGCTAGTTCCGTGGTCGAGACCCAGTACTTC. It yields the protein CASASSVVETQYF. V is TRBV7-2 and J is TRBJ2-5; D remains unclear. V dropped 9 bases and J dropped 5 bases, with 16 bases sitting between them. This CDR3 is built from 13 residues. CDR1 and CDR2 (germline): SGHTA, FQGNSA.